These 7 T cell receptor beta chains were sequenced from one sample in a study of cytomegalovirus exposure and HLA in healthy donors. PCR was performed using 60 Vbeta and 13 Jbeta primers. Sequencing used immunoSEQ multiplex PCR; TCRdb keeps in-frame clones, though not all of them. The data hold nearly 200,000 clones, with about nine tenths observed a single time. Sequencing was performed on PBMCs. These receptors originate from a man aged 25 to 40 in good health and CMV-seronegative.

With respect to this clone: The conserved closing phenylalanine or tryptophan is absent in this CDR3, likely reflecting a read error. The chain carries TRBV5-8 and TRBJ1-6; TRBD1 matches at 9 bases. The V and J ends lost 4 bases and 7 bases, in that order; junction bases with no gene match: 3. Germline-derived CDR1 and CDR2 are SGHTS and YDEGEE. The CDR3 has 14 amino acids. The CDR3 here is CASSQDRGNSPLHL. The CDR3 DNA follows: TGTGCCAGCAGCCAGGACAGGGGAAATTCACCCCTCCACCTT.

The V gene is TRBV19, the J gene TRBJ2-1; possible D gene TRBD2, 5 bases. Trimming pared 4 bases from V and 3 bases from J, leaving 7 bases between. The V gene's germline CDR1 is LNHDA and CDR2 SQIVND (reference sequence). The CDR3 is 13 residues long. For the CDR3, the DNA is TGTGCCAGTAGTACGGGAATCTACAATGAGCAGTTCTTC. It yields the protein CASSTGIYNEQFF.

This clone was seen only a few times. The J gene is TRBJ1-2, the V gene TRBV28; D call uncertain. CDR1 is MDHEN, CDR2 SYDVKM, per germline. The CDR3 length is 14 residues. Trimming removed 5 bases from V and 2 bases from J, with 12 bases in between. The CDR3 coding sequence is TGTGCCAGCAGTCTAGTGGAGGGAAACTATGGCTACACCTTC. It translates to CASSLVEGNYGYTF.

This clone has more than one count but fewer than ten. The chain uses TRBV11-2 and TRBJ2-5; 12 bases map to TRBD1. Germline assignment: CDR1 SGHAT and CDR2 FQNNGV. This CDR3 contains 16 residues. V trimming: 2 bases; J trimming: 5 bases; junction bases outside the gene matches: 6. This chain's CDR3 is CASSLPGQGAGETQYF. The CDR3 DNA follows: TGTGCCAGCAGCTTACCGGGACAGGGGGCCGGGGAGACCCAGTACTTC.

The rearrangement uses TRBV9 and TRBJ2-1; D unclear. The CDR3 spans 14 residues. Deletions cut 4 bases from V and 3 bases from J, with 11 bases between. CDR1 and CDR2 from the germline V gene are SGDLS and YYNGEE. CDR3 nucleotides: TGTGCCAGCAGCCAGCTCCCGGGCTACAATGAGCAGTTCTTC. Translating gives CASSQLPGYNEQFF.

The genes are TRBV27 and TRBJ1-6, with D possibly TRBD1 on 5 matching bases. V lost 4 bases to trimming and J lost 7 bases, with 14 bases between them. Looked up from germline, CDR1 is MNHEY and CDR2 is SMNVEV (reference sequence). CDR3 length: 15 residues. The CDR3: CASSSWGRVNSPLHF. CDR3 DNA: TGTGCCAGCAGTTCCTGGGGCAGGGTAAATTCACCCCTCCACTTT.

The V and J genes are TRBV6-5 and TRBJ2-7; TRBD1 agrees at 9 bases. V dropped 2 bases and J dropped 3; count of bases not matched to a gene: 5. The germline CDR1 and CDR2 sequences are MNHEY and SVGAGI. The CDR3 runs to 15 residues. The CDR3 nucleotides read TGTGCCAGCAGTTACCGGGGGACAGGGATCTACGAGCAGTACTTC. As protein: CASSYRGTGIYEQYF.